A single sample gave rise to the 30 T cell receptor beta chains below, sequenced in a study of T cell repertoires in cytomegalovirus infection. Antigens for these TCRs are unknown. In TCRdb, the reads were re-called with MiXCR into one record per CDR3 protein. The sample has some 920,000 distinct CDR3 sequences, roughly 30% seen once; the top ten hold 13%. Specimen: cultured CD8+ T cells from PBMCs, collected from culture after CMV antigen stimulation. The source is a human donor in good health (CMV status not recorded). Some clones in this sample may be carry-over from other donors' samples.

A few counts support this clonotype. Here the CDR3 DNA reads TGTGCCAGCAGTTTCGGGACAGGGGGAGTCAATGAGCAGTTCTTC. Its protein is CASSFGTGGVNEQFF. The chain uses TRBV6-5 and TRBJ2-1, with 11 bases lining up with TRBD1. The V gene end was trimmed by 4 bases and the J gene end by 6 bases; junction bases not matched to a gene: 5. The CDR3 totals 15 residues. Germline loops: CDR1 MNHEY, CDR2 SVGAGI.

The rearrangement links TRBV6-8 to TRBJ2-1, with D perhaps TRBD1 (5 bases). There are 13 residues in the CDR3. With 0 bases removed from V and 8 bases from J, the gap between germline ends came to 8 bases. Per the germline V gene, CDR1 is MNHGY and CDR2 is SAAAGT. DNA of the CDR3: TGTGCCAGCAGTTACTCCGACAGCCATGAGCAGTTCTTC. It specifies CASSYSDSHEQFF.

This chain connects TRBV6-1 to TRBJ2-7; no clear D gene. V was shortened by 4 bases and J by 1 base, with 14 bases between the two germline ends. This CDR3 has 15 amino acids. CDR1 and CDR2 (germline): MNHNS, SASEGT. The CDR3 bases are TGTGCCAGCAGTGGGGCCTATAGGGAATCCTACGAGCAGTACTTC. Translated: CASSGAYRESYEQYF.

This clonotype was detected only a few times. The chain recombines TRBV7-6 with TRBJ2-3, with 7 nucleotides matching TRBD2. The germline CDR1 and CDR2 sequences are SGHVS and FNYEAQ. V dropped 5 bases and J dropped 4; count of bases not matched to a gene: 9. The CDR3 is 15 amino acids. The CDR3 region has the DNA TGTGCCAGCAGCCTGCGGGGAGGGTCCCCAGATACGCAGTATTTT. Encoded protein: CASSLRGGSPDTQYF.

V usage is TRBV6-5 and J usage is TRBJ1-4; 9 nucleotides line up with TRBD1. The CDR3 spans 14 residues. V lost 7 bases and J lost 5; bases outside the gene matches: 5. The germline CDR1 and CDR2 sequences are MNHEY and SVGAGI. This CDR3 reads CASTQTGGNEKLFF. CDR3 nucleotide sequence: TGTGCCAGCACCCAGACAGGGGGAAATGAAAAACTGTTTTTT.

V usage is TRBV6-2 or TRBV6-3 and J usage is TRBJ2-7; 8 nucleotides line up with TRBD1. The CDR3 contains 15 residues. V shed 4 bases and J 6 bases; nucleotides not matched to a gene: 11. The germline CDR1 and CDR2 sequences are MNHEY and SVGEGT. The CDR3 here is CASSSGTGHDSEQYV. The CDR3 region has the DNA TGTGCCAGCAGTTCCGGGACAGGTCATGATTCCGAGCAGTACGTC.

This chain links TRBV28 with TRBJ1-1; D unresolved. CDR1 and CDR2 from the germline V gene are MDHEN and SYDVKM. The germline V and J ends were trimmed by 6 bases and 11 bases, with 16 bases remaining between them. The CDR3 length is 12 residues. CDR3 nucleotide sequence: TGTGCCAGCAGGCCCCGCCGTCCTGGGGCTTTCTTT. This sequence encodes CASRPRRPGAFF.

This clonotype came up many times. The gene calls are TRBV29-1 and TRBJ2-7, with no clear D. CDR1 is SQVTM and CDR2 is ANQGSEA in the germline V gene. There are 10 residues in the CDR3. V was pared by 6 bases and J by 0 bases, with 3 bases between. CDR3 nucleotide sequence: TGCAGCGTCGGCTCCTACGAGCAGTACTTC. Translated: CSVGSYEQYF.

The J gene is TRBJ2-1, the V gene TRBV2, with TRBD2 matching over 11 bases. This CDR3 spans 15 amino acids. Germline CDR1 SNHLY, CDR2 FYNNEI. The trim removed 0 bases at V and 10 bases at J, leaving 5 bases unmatched. CDR3 protein: CASSEASGGAEEQFF. DNA for the CDR3: TGTGCCAGCAGTGAAGCTAGCGGGGGGGCAGAGGAGCAGTTCTTC.

V is TRBV2 and J is TRBJ1-6, with D unresolved. V gave up 0 bases and J gave up 0 bases, with 9 bases separating them. The CDR3 consists of 17 residues. The germline V gene encodes CDR1 SNHLY and CDR2 FYNNEI. The CDR3 protein is CASSEARLVSYNSPLHF. The CDR3 DNA reads as TGTGCCAGCAGTGAAGCCAGACTTGTCTCCTATAATTCACCCCTCCACTTT.

V is TRBV5-1 and J is TRBJ2-1, with TRBD2 identical over 8 bases. V trimming: 6 bases; J trimming: 8 bases; junction bases outside the gene matches: 1. Germline V CDR1 and CDR2: SGHRS, YFSETQ. This CDR3 is built from 11 residues. In nucleotides, the CDR3 is TGCGCCAGCAAAGCGGGGGATGAGCAGTTCTTC. Its protein product is CASKAGDEQFF.

This clonotype occurred many times. The chain is built from TRBV7-8 and TRBJ2-1; no clear D gene. V lost 6 bases to trimming and J lost 10 bases, with 10 bases between them. This CDR3 comprises 11 residues. Looked up from germline, CDR1 is SGHVS and CDR2 is FQNEAQ. The CDR3 protein is CASRQTTEQFF. CDR3 DNA sequence: TGTGCCAGCAGACAAACAACCGAGCAGTTCTTC.

The V and J genes are TRBV7-6 and TRBJ1-1, with TRBD1 identical over 7 bases. With V trimmed by 4 bases and J by 5 bases, 10 bases remained unmatched. The germline gives CDR1 SGHVS, CDR2 FNYEAQ. The CDR3 spans 15 residues. In DNA, the CDR3 is TGTGCCAGCAGCTCCCCCAGACAGGGAGGAACTGAAGCTTTCTTT. Protein sequence: CASSSPRQGGTEAFF.

J is TRBJ2-3 and V is TRBV19; D gene ambiguous. The CDR3 length is 15 residues. V shed 3 bases and J shed 4 bases, with 14 bases lying between them. Germline loops: CDR1 LNHDA, CDR2 SQIVND (reference sequence). CDR3 in amino acids: CASSIRPDRADTQYF. Written as DNA, the CDR3 is TGTGCCAGTAGTATCCGGCCTGACCGCGCAGATACGCAGTATTTT. Full variable domain (rest looked up from reference TRBV19 and TRBJ2-3): DGGITQSPKYLFRKEGQNVTLSCEQNLNHDAMYWYRQDPGQGLRLIYYSQIVNDFQKGDIAEGYSVSREKKESFPLTVTSAQKNPTAFYLCASSIRPDRADTQYFGPGTRLTVL.

This clonotype was detected many times. This chain uses TRBV2 with TRBJ2-1; perhaps TRBD1 as D (6 bases). Germline lookup yields CDR1 SNHLY and CDR2 FYNNEI. The CDR3 is 15 residues long. The V end was cut by 2 bases, the J end by 2 bases, with 10 bases between. The DNA for the CDR3 is TGTGCCAGCAGTGAACCGGGACACACCTACAATGAGCAGTTCTTC. This encodes CASSEPGHTYNEQFF.

This chain joins TRBV29-1 and TRBJ1-2, with 7 bases lining up with TRBD1. CDR1 and CDR2 from the germline V gene are SQVTM and ANQGSEA. V lost 0 bases and J lost 4; bases outside the gene matches: 2. The CDR3 loop spans 13 amino acids. This CDR3 reads CSVEEGDSYGYTF. The CDR3 coding sequence is TGCAGCGTTGAAGAGGGGGACAGCTATGGCTACACCTTC.

Note on this clonotype: This may stem from a read error, because a much larger clone lies one nucleotide away. The V and J genes are TRBV7-6 and TRBJ2-3, with 10 bases lining up with TRBD1. CDR1 and CDR2 (germline): SGHVS, FNYEAQ. The CDR3 is 16 amino acids. This CDR3 reads CANSFLTGGFQDTQYF. CDR3 sequence (DNA): TGTGCCAACAGCTTTTTGACAGGGGGCTTTCAGGATACGCAGTATTTT.

This clonotype was recorded a few times. CDR3 amino acids: CAIMGTPGKTGELFF. CDR3 bases: TGTGCCATCATGGGGACCCCAGGGAAAACCGGGGAGCTGTTTTTT. V gene TRBV10-3 combines with J gene TRBJ2-2, with D perhaps being TRBD1 or TRBD2 (5 bases each). CDR1 and CDR2 from the germline V gene are ENHRY and SYGVKD. Trimming pared 7 bases from V and 5 bases from J, leaving 17 bases between. The CDR3 is 15 amino acids.

The chain uses TRBV27 and TRBJ1-1, with unresolved D. Germline V gene data show CDR1 as MNHEY and CDR2 as SMNVEV (reference sequence). This CDR3 has 15 amino acids. Trimming pared 5 bases from V and 0 bases from J, leaving 13 bases between. CDR3 protein: CASSPRRLMNTEAFF. CDR3 in DNA: TGTGCCAGCAGTCCACGGAGGCTCATGAACACTGAAGCTTTCTTT.

This clonotype was detected only a few times. This chain connects TRBV4-1 to TRBJ1-2; 12 bases agree with TRBD1. The J segment lost 2 bases and the V segment lost 5 bases, leaving 9 bases of the junction unmatched. Germline values: CDR1 MGHRA, CDR2 YSYEKL. This CDR3 comprises 17 residues. CDR3 sequence: CASSARDRGLRNYGYTF. CDR3 nucleotide sequence: TGCGCCAGCAGCGCCCGGGACAGGGGGCTAAGAAACTATGGCTACACCTTC.

The chain uses TRBV27 and TRBJ2-5; the D gene is possibly TRBD2 (6 bases). The ends were cut back, 2 bases at V and 2 bases at J, with 15 bases in the middle. Germline CDR1 and CDR2: MNHEY and SMNVEV (reference sequence). CDR3 size: 16 residues. DNA of the CDR3: TGTGCCAGCAGTTTAACCCCGGGACTGGTACAAGAGACCCAGTACTTC. As protein: CASSLTPGLVQETQYF.

This chain uses TRBV10-3 with TRBJ2-3, with 8 bases identical to TRBD1. V shed 4 bases, J shed 4 bases, and the junction held 10 bases outside the gene matches. Germline V gene sequence: CDR1 ENHRY, CDR2 SYGVKD. CDR3 length: 16 amino acids. The CDR3 loop reads CAISAPQGEDSDTQYF. Here the CDR3 DNA reads TGTGCCATCAGTGCACCACAGGGGGAAGACTCAGATACGCAGTATTTT.

This clonotype has only a few counts. The V gene is TRBV7-6, the J gene TRBJ2-2; D is unclear. The CDR3 covers 13 residues. Trimming stripped 3 bases from V and 4 bases from J, with 6 bases between. Germline V gene sequence: CDR1 SGHVS, CDR2 FNYEAQ. CDR3 residues: CASSFFITGELFF. DNA of the CDR3: TGTGCCAGCAGCTTTTTTATCACCGGGGAGCTGTTTTTT.

J is TRBJ2-1 and V is TRBV20-1; 11 bases align to TRBD2. Trimming removed 5 bases from V and 2 bases from J; junction bases left unmatched: 14. CDR1 and CDR2 (germline): DFQATT, SNEGSKA (reference sequence). This CDR3 spans 18 amino acids. CDR3 in DNA: TGCAGTGCTCCCCCTGTTAGCGGGGGGGCCCGGGCCTACAATGAGCAGTTCTTC. Its translation is CSAPPVSGGARAYNEQFF.

This clonotype occurred a few times. The rearrangement joins TRBV19 to TRBJ2-5; D possibly uses TRBD1 or TRBD2 (5 bases each). This CDR3 spans 13 amino acids. Germline V lookup: CDR1 LNHDA, CDR2 SQIVND (reference sequence). V lost 7 bases, J lost 1 base, and 10 bases lay in between. CDR3 bases: TGTGCCAGTACCTTCGGGGCCCAAGAGACCCAGTACTTC. The encoded protein is CASTFGAQETQYF. The full variable domain, its missing parts supplied by reference TRBV19 and TRBJ2-5, is DGGITQSPKYLFRKEGQNVTLSCEQNLNHDAMYWYRQDPGQGLRLIYYSQIVNDFQKGDIAEGYSVSREKKESFPLTVTSAQKNPTAFYLCASTFGAQETQYFGPGTRLLVL.

DNA for the CDR3: TGTGCTAGTGGTGTTGGCCACTCAACCGGAGGGAGATCTATAGGCTATGGCTACACCTTC. Translated: CASGVGHSTGGRSIGYGYTF. The chain links TRBV12-5 to TRBJ1-2; D call uncertain. CDR3 size: 20 residues. Germline lookup yields CDR1 LGHNT and CDR2 FRNRAP. V lost 5 bases and J lost 4, with 32 bases in between.

This sequence joins TRBV6-2 or TRBV6-3 and TRBJ2-2; 8 nucleotides align to TRBD1. V was pared by 5 bases and J by 7 bases, with 15 bases of the junction left unmatched. Germline values: CDR1 MNHEY, CDR2 SVGEGT. CDR3 length: 17 residues. CDR3 in DNA: TGTGCCAGCAGTAAAAATCGACAGGGGCCTATAGACGGGGAGCTGTTTTTT. It codes for CASSKNRQGPIDGELFF.

CDR3 DNA sequence: TGTGCCAGCGGTCCGGGACAGGGGTGGTTTGAGCAGTTCTTC. This sequence encodes CASGPGQGWFEQFF. V is TRBV27 and J is TRBJ2-1, with 10 bases that match TRBD1. Trimming took 8 bases from V and 9 from J; bases not matched to a gene: 10. Per the germline V gene, CDR1 is MNHEY and CDR2 is SMNVEV (reference sequence). CDR3 length equals 14 residues.

V is TRBV6-2 or TRBV6-3 and J is TRBJ1-1; the match to TRBD1 covers 8 bases. Germline V gene sequence: CDR1 MNHEY, CDR2 SVGEGT. Unmatched junction bases numbered 10, after V lost 5 bases and J lost 2 bases. The CDR3 is 16 residues long. CDR3: CASSPQLDRVNTEAFF. The CDR3 nucleotides read TGTGCCAGCAGTCCCCAATTGGACAGGGTCAACACTGAAGCTTTCTTT.

This rearrangement joins TRBV3-1 to TRBJ2-7, with D possibly matching TRBD2 (5 bases). Trimming pared 0 bases from V and 1 base from J, leaving 13 bases between. There are 16 residues in the CDR3. The germline CDR1 and CDR2 sequences are LGHDT and YNNKEL (reference sequence). CDR3 protein: CASSQDGRTASYEQYF. The CDR3 coding sequence is TGTGCCAGCAGCCAAGATGGCCGGACTGCTTCCTACGAGCAGTACTTC.